This T cell receptor (beta chain) was sequenced for a study of OX40 agonist ivuxolimab in advanced cancers. In the study overall: All patients had ivuxolimab intravenously every 2 weeks at 0.01 to 10 mg/kg.

Clones were sequenced by immunoSEQ multiplex PCR, and TCRdb holds only the in-frame ones, with some missing. The table shows some 31,000 clones, with around 87% occurring only once. The germline V gene encodes CDR1 SGHVS and CDR2 FNYEAQ. The CDR3 extends over 16 amino acids. V was pared by 0 bases and J by 2 bases, with 10 bases between. The rearrangement uses TRBV7-6 and TRBJ2-2, with unresolved D. The sequence was collected from an adult with an advanced solid tumor such as melanoma, head and neck, liver or kidney cancer. This material consisted of CD4+ or CD8+ T cells sorted from blood, taken in a trial of the OX40 agonist ivuxolimab. The CDR3 sequence is CASSLASRSNTGELFF. In DNA form, the CDR3 reads TGTGCCAGCAGCTTAGCGAGCCGGAGTAACACCGGGGAGCTGTTTTTT.